This TCR beta chain appears in the sequencing data of a study of PD-L1 blockade in urothelial cancer. Study as a whole: Blood was subjected to analysis at 3 weeks (second dose) and 6 weeks following treatment start. Findings and caveats of the study: In blood at 3 weeks, tumor-associated clones expanded more among patients with durable benefit.

V was clipped by 5 bases and J by 1 base, with 15 bases between them. Germline CDR1 SGHRS, CDR2 YFSETQ. This CDR3 has 16 amino acids. Generated by immunoSEQ multiplex PCR, the TCRdb table keeps only in-frame clones and is missing some. Found here are around 26,000 clones, roughly 90% of them singletons; the top ten hold approximately 31%. To note about this clone: What it binds is not known.

V is TRBV5-1 and J is TRBJ1-4; the D is unclear. The sequence came from a man in his 60s with urothelial cancer. Sequenced here: PBMCs, sampled around atezolizumab (anti-PD-L1) treatment. The DNA of the CDR3 is TGCGCCAGCAGTGCGGGGAACGGGAGAACTAATGAAAAACTGTTTTTT. Its protein is CASSAGNGRTNEKLFF.